This TCR beta chain was sequenced for a study of blood T cells in healthy people across ages. Findings and caveats of the study: Roughly linear age-related decline in beta diversity appeared, significant by age roughly 40. Unsorted PBMCs prevented conclusive naive versus antigen-experienced comparison.

A J-beta primer mix and a sample-barcoded 5' primer were used in a second PCR of roughly 7 to 12 cycles. Each cDNA molecule was tagged by a template-switch adaptor that had 12 random nucleotides. TCRdb processed the 5' RACE reads anew with MiXCR; each CDR3 protein has one entry. The profile shows hundreds of thousands of distinct CDR3 sequences, approximately 50% of them singletons. Notes on this clonotype: Its antigen is unidentified.

Germline lookup yields CDR1 SGHDN and CDR2 FVKESK. J was trimmed by 5 bases and V by 0 bases; bases with no gene match: 6. The length of the CDR3 is 15 residues. The chain uses TRBV14 and TRBJ1-2, with TRBD1 matching 7 bases. This receptor was taken from a man aged 60-69 years in good health. The sequenced material came from blood. The CDR3 loop is CASSQDTRGGYGYTF. The DNA for the CDR3 is TGTGCCAGCAGCCAAGATACCAGGGGGGGATATGGCTACACCTTC.